This entry lists 14 T cell receptor beta chains sequenced from one sample in a study of tumor and adjacent non-tumor tissue in lung cancer. RNA was extracted from bulk tissue without any cell sorting. More than 3 cm separated this lung sample from the edge of the tumor. Three rounds of nested PCR, following a modified ARM-PCR protocol, produced the TCRbeta library. TCRdb analysed the multiplex PCR reads with MiXCR anew, one entry per CDR3 protein. The profile shows approximately 110,000 distinct CDR3 sequences, 62% of them singletons. The specimen was distant non-tumor lung tissue. These receptors all stem from a man aged 55 to 70 with non-small cell lung cancer.

Points on this clonotype: A junction boundary mismatches the germline segment, possibly from a read error. This chain joins TRBV7-9 and TRBJ1-5; 7 bases agree with TRBD1. The CDR3 extends over 17 amino acids. From germline, CDR1 is SEHNR and CDR2 FQNEAQ (reference sequence). The DNA of the CDR3 is TGTGCCAGCAGCTTAGGGGACGACAGGGTGGCAGTTCAGCCCCATCGTTTT. It specifies CASSLGDDRVAVQPHRF. The entire variable domain, with the rest obtained from reference TRBV7-9 and TRBJ1-5, is as follows: DTGVSQNPRHKITKRGQNVTFRCDPISEHNRLYWYRQTLGQGPEFLTYFQNEAQLEKSRLLSDRFSAERPKGSFSTLEIQRTEQGDSAMYLCASSLGDDRVAVQPHRFGDGTRLSIL.

This chain connects TRBV19 to TRBJ2-5; D is perhaps TRBD1 or TRBD2 (5 bases each). Trimming took 3 bases from V and 1 from J, leaving 9 bases between them. CDR3 length: 14 residues. Germline assignment: CDR1 LNHDA and CDR2 SQIVND (reference sequence). This CDR3 is CASSIRGPQETQYF. The CDR3 DNA follows: TGTGCCAGTAGTATCCGGGGCCCCCAAGAGACCCAGTACTTC. The whole variable domain, remainder taken from reference TRBV19 and TRBJ2-5, is DGGITQSPKYLFRKEGQNVTLSCEQNLNHDAMYWYRQDPGQGLRLIYYSQIVNDFQKGDIAEGYSVSREKKESFPLTVTSAQKNPTAFYLCASSIRGPQETQYFGPGTRLLVL.

Notes on this clonotype: This sequence may be a read error, since a much larger clone differs from it by one base. A read error is likely, as this CDR3 ends without the conserved phenylalanine or tryptophan. The chain combines TRBV6-5 with TRBJ2-3; no clear D gene. The CDR3 spans 12 residues. Trimming left V 10 bases short and J 1 base short, with 9 bases between. Germline V gene data show CDR1 as MNHEY and CDR2 as SVGAGI. The CDR3 nucleotides read TGTGCCACCCTAATGCGCACAGATACGCAGTATTCT. Its translation is CATLMRTDTQYS.

This rearrangement joins TRBV7-8 to TRBJ2-7, with D uncertain. This CDR3 contains 17 residues. The germline V gene encodes CDR1 SGHVS and CDR2 FQNEAQ. V was cut by 4 bases and J by 2 bases, with 21 bases left in between. In DNA form, the CDR3 reads TGTGCCAGCAGCTCAGTTTTGGGCTCCTCGGCCCCCTACGAGCAGTACTTC. Translation gives CASSSVLGSSAPYEQYF.

The chain employs TRBV5-1 and TRBJ2-7; no clear D gene. The ends were cut back, 7 bases at V and 4 bases at J, with 12 bases in the middle. Germline V gene sequence: CDR1 SGHRS, CDR2 YFSETQ. CDR3 length equals 12 residues. The CDR3 bases are TGCGCCAGCGGCACAGAGGATTACGAGCAGTACTTC. It encodes CASGTEDYEQYF.

On this clonotype: It may be a read error: a sequence one base away is much more abundant. The chain employs TRBV30 and TRBJ1-1, with 7 bases lining up with TRBD1. The CDR3 is 15 residues long. V was pared by 5 bases and J by 1 base, with 10 bases of the junction left unmatched. From germline, CDR1 is GTSNPN and CDR2 SVGIG (reference sequence). The CDR3 loop reads CAWAPLGQQNTEAFF. In DNA form, the CDR3 reads TGTGCCTGGGCACCCCTGGGACAGCAGAACACTGAAGCTTTCTTT. Complete variable domain (other parts from reference TRBV30 and TRBJ1-1): SQTIHQWPATLVQPVGSPLSLECTVEGTSNPNLYWYRQAAGRGLQLLFYSVGIGQISSEVPQNLSASRPQDRQFILSSKKLLLSDSGFYLCAWAPLGQQNTEAFFGQGTRLTVV.

Many counts were recorded for this clonotype. The gene calls are TRBV28 and TRBJ1-1; D not resolved. The length of the CDR3 is 12 residues. CDR1 and CDR2 from the germline V gene are MDHEN and SYDVKM. Trimming took 6 bases from V and 1 from J, leaving 6 bases between them. The CDR3 protein is CASRGPNTEAFF. The CDR3, as DNA: TGTGCCAGCAGAGGTCCGAACACTGAAGCTTTCTTT.

In regard to this clonotype: A clone one base away is much larger, so this may be a read error. The genes are TRBV20-1 and TRBJ2-5; D is undetermined. The CDR3 is 12 residues long. Germline V lookup: CDR1 DFQATT, CDR2 SNEGSKA (reference sequence). The V and J ends lost 7 bases and 4 bases respectively, with 13 bases between them. CDR3 sequence reads: CSGVEKGETQYF. The CDR3 nucleotides read TGCAGTGGGGTCGAGAAAGGAGAGACCCAGTACTTC.

This clonotype was counted only a few times. This may stem from a read error, because a much larger clone lies one nucleotide away. V gene TRBV6-5 combines with J gene TRBJ1-4; maybe TRBD1 (5 bases). The CDR3 covers 13 residues. The V gene's germline CDR1 is MNHEY and CDR2 SVGAGI. This CDR3 reads CVTGGTDNEKLFF. Here the CDR3 DNA reads TGTGTCACTGGGGGGACGGATAATGAAAAACTGTTTTTT.

This clonotype was recorded once. The chain has TRBV20-1 and TRBJ1-1; no clear D gene. The CDR3 sequence is 14 residues long. V was pared by 0 bases and J by 7 bases, with 15 bases between. Germline assignment: CDR1 DFQATT and CDR2 SNEGSKA (reference sequence). In DNA form, the CDR3 reads TGCAGTGCTAGAGATTACCCGGGGATGGGTGAAGCTTTCTTT. Residues: CSARDYPGMGEAFF.

On this clonotype itself: A read error may produce the germline difference seen at one junction end. The V gene is TRBV10-3, the J gene TRBJ1-6; 7 bases match TRBD1. The CDR3 consists of 14 residues. The germline gives CDR1 ENHRY, CDR2 SYGVKD. The CDR3 loop is CVIGPGQHGRPLHF. CDR3 in DNA: TGTGTCATCGGCCCGGGACAGCACGGGAGACCCCTCCACTTT.

This clonotype came up many times. The chain combines TRBV28 with TRBJ1-2; TRBD1 might be the D (5 bases). Germline loops: CDR1 MDHEN, CDR2 SYDVKM. This CDR3 comprises 11 residues. V dropped 4 bases and J dropped 8 bases, with 8 bases sitting between them. CDR3 DNA: TGTGCCAGCAGTTCAGGGAGGGGCTACACCTTC. Its translation is CASSSGRGYTF.

This clonotype was observed at least ten times. The rearrangement links TRBV12-3 or TRBV12-4 to TRBJ2-2; the match to TRBD1 covers 8 bases. V trimming: 4 bases; J trimming: 4 bases; junction bases outside the gene matches: 5. This CDR3 is 15 amino acids long. The CDR3 is CASSSGTGRTGELFF. The CDR3 coding sequence is TGTGCCAGCAGTTCAGGGACAGGACGCACCGGGGAGCTGTTTTTT.

Note on this clonotype: A single base separates this from a much larger clone, so it may be a read error. This chain links TRBV20-1 with TRBJ1-1; TRBD1 matches 8 bases. The junction had 11 bases not matched to a gene; V was cut back by 8 bases and J by 0 bases. The CDR3 spans 15 residues. Germline loops: CDR1 DFQATT, CDR2 SNEGSKA (reference sequence). CDR3 loop: CSTRTQGGVNTEAFF. The DNA for the CDR3 is TGCAGTACGAGAACACAGGGGGGAGTGAACACTGAAGCTTTCTTT.